This T cell receptor (beta chain) was documented in a study of blood T cell repertoires in COVID-19. Generated by immunoSEQ multiplex PCR, the TCRdb table keeps only in-frame clones and is missing some. The data show more than 65,000 clones, approximately 82% seen once. This CDR3 has 16 residues. V lost 0 bases, J lost 7 bases, and 7 bases stayed unmatched. Per the germline V gene, CDR1 is SGHTA and CDR2 is FQGTGA. The origin of this receptor is a woman older than 75 with acute or convalescent COVID-19. The material sequenced was peripheral blood. This chain connects TRBV7-3 to TRBJ2-7; 12 nucleotides line up with TRBD1. In DNA form, the CDR3 reads TGTGCCAGCAGCTTAACGTCGGGACAGGGGGCTGAAGAGCAGTACTTC. Its translation is CASSLTSGQGAEEQYF.